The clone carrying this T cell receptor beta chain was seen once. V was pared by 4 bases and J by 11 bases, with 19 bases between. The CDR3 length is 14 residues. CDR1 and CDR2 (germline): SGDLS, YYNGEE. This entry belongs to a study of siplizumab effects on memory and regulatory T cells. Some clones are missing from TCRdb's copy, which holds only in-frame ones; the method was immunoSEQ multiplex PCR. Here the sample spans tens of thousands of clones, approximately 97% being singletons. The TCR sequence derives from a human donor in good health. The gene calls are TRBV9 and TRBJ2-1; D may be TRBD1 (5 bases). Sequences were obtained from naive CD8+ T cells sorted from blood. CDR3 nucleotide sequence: TGTGCCAGCAGCACCGAACTTCCAGGGAACAAGCAGTTCTTC. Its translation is CASSTELPGNKQFF.